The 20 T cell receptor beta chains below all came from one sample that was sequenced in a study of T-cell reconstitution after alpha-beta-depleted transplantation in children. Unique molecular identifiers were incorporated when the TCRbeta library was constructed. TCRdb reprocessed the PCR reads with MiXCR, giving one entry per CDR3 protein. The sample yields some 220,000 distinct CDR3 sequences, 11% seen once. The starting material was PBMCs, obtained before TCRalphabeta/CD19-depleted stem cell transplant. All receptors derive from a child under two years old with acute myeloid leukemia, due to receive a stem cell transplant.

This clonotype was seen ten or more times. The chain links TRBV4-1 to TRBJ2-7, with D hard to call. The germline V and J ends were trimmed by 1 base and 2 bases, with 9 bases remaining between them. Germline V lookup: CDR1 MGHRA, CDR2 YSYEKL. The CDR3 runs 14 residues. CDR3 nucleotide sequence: TGCGCCAGCAGCCAAGTGTTAGGGACCTACGAGCAGTACTTC. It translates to CASSQVLGTYEQYF.

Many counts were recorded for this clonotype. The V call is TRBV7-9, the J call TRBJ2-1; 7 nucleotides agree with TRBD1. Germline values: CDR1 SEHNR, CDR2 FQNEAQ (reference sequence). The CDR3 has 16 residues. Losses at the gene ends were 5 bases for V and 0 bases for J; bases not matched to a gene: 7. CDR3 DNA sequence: TGTGCCAGCAGCGCACGACAGGGCTACTCCTACAATGAGCAGTTCTTC. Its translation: CASSARQGYSYNEQFF.

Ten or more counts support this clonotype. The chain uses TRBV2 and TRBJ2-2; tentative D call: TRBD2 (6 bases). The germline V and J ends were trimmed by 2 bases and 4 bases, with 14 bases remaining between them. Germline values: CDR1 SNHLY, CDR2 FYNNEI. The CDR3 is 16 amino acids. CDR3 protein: CASSEHGGKGTGELFF. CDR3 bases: TGTGCCAGCAGTGAACATGGAGGGAAGGGCACCGGGGAGCTGTTTTTT.

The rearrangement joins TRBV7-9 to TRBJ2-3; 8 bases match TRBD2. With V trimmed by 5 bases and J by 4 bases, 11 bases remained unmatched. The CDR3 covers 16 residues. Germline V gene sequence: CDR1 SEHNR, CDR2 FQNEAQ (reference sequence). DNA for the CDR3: TGTGCCAGCAGCGGTCGACTAGCGCGGAACCCAGATACGCAGTATTTT. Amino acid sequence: CASSGRLARNPDTQYF.

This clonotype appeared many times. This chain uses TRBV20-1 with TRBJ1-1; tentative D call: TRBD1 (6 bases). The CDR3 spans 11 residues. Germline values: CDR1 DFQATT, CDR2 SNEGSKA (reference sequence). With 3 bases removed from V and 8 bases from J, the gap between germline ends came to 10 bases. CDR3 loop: CSASSDREAFF. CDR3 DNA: TGCAGTGCTAGTTCTGACAGGGAAGCTTTCTTT.

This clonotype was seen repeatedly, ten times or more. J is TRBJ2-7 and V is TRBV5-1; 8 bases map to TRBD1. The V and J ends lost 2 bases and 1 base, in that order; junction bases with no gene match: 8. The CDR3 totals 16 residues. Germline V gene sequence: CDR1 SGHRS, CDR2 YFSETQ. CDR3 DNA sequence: TGCGCCAGCAGCTTACGTCCAGGGACAGGATCCTACGAGCAGTACTTC. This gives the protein CASSLRPGTGSYEQYF.

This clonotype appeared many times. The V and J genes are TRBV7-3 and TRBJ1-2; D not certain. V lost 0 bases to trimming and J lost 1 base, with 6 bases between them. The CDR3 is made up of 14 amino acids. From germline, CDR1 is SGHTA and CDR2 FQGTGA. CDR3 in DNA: TGTGCCAGCAGCTTAACAGCAGATAACTATGGCTACACCTTC. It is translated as CASSLTADNYGYTF.

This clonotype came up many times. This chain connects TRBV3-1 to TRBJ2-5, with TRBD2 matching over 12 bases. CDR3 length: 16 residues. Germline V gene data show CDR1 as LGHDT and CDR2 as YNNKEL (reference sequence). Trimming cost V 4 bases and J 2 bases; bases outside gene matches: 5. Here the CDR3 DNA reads TGTGCCAGCAGCCCTAGACTAGCGGGAGTACAAGAGACCCAGTACTTC. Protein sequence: CASSPRLAGVQETQYF.

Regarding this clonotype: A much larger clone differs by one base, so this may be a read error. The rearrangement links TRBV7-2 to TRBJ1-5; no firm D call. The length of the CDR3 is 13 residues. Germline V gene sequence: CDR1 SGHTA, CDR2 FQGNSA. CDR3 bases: TGTGCCGGCAGCTTAGCTTATACTAAGCCCCAGCATTTT. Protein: CAGSLAYTKPQHF.

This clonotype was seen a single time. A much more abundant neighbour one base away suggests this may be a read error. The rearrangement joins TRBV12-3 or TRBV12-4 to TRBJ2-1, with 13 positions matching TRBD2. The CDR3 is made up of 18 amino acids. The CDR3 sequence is CACSLRGTSGTLLNEQFF. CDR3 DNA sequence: TGTGCCTGCAGTTTAAGGGGGACTAGCGGGACTCTACTCAATGAGCAGTTCTTC.

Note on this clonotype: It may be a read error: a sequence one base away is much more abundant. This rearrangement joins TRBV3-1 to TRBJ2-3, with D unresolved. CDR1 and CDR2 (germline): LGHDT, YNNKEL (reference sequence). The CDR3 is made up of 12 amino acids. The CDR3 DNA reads TGTGCCAGCAGACACCTAGAAAGTACGCAGTCTTTT. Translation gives CASRHLESTQSF.

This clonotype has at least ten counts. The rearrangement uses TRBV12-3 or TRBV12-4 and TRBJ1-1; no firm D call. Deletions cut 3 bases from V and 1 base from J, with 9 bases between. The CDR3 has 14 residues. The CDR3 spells CASSFSGWNTEAFF. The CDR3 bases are TGTGCCAGCAGTTTTTCTGGGTGGAACACTGAAGCTTTCTTT.

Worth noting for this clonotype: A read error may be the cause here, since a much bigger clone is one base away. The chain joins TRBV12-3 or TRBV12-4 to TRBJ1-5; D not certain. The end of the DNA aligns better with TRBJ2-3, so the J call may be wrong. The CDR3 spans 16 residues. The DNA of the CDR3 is TGTGCCAGCAGTTTGGTTCCGGGCTATAGCAATCAGCCCCAGTATTTT. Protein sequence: CASSLVPGYSNQPQYF.

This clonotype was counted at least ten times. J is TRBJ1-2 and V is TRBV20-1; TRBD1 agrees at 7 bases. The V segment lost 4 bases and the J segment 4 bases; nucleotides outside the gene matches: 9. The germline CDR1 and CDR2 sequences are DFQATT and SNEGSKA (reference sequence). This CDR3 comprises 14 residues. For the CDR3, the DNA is TGCAGTGCTACCCAGGGGGTTGGTAGCTATGGCTACACCTTC. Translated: CSATQGVGSYGYTF.

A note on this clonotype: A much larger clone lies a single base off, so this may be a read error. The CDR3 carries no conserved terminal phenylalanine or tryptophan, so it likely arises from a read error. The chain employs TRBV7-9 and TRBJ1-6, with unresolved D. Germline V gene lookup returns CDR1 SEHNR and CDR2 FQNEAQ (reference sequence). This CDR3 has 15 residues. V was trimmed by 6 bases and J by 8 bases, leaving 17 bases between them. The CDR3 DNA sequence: TGTGCCAGCAGGCACATGGAGCCCCCCCATTCACCCCTCCACTTA. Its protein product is CASRHMEPPHSPLHL.

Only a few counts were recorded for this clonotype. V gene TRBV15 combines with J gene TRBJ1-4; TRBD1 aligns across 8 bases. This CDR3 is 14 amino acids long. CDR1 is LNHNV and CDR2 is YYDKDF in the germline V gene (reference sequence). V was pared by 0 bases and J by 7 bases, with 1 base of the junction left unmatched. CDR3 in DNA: TGTGCCACCAGCAGAGACAGGGGGCGTGAAAAACTGTTTTTT. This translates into CATSRDRGREKLFF. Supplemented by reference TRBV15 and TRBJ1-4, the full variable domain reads DAMVIQNPRYQVTQFGKPVTLSCSQTLNHNVMYWYQQKSSQAPKLLFHYYDKDFNNEADTPDNFQSRRPNTSFCFLDIRSPGLGDTAMYLCATSRDRGREKLFFGSGTQLSVL.

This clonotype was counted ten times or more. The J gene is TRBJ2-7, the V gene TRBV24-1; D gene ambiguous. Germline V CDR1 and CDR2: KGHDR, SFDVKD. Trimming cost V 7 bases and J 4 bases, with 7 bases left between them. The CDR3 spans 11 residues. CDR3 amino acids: CATRLLYEQYF. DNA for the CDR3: TGTGCCACCAGGCTTCTATACGAGCAGTACTTC.

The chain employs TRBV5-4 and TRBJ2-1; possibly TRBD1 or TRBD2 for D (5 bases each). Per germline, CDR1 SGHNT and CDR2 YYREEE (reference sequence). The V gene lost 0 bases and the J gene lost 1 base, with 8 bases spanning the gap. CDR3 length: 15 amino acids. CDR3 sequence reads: CASSLEGRSYNEQFF. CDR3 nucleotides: TGTGCCAGCAGCTTGGAGGGACGATCCTACAATGAGCAGTTCTTC.

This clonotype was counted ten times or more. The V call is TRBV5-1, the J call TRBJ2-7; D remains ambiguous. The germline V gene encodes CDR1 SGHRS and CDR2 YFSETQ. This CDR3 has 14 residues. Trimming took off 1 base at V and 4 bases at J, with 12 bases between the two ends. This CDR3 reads CASSLLHPGYEQYF. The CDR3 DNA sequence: TGCGCCAGCAGCTTGCTGCACCCTGGATACGAGCAGTACTTC.

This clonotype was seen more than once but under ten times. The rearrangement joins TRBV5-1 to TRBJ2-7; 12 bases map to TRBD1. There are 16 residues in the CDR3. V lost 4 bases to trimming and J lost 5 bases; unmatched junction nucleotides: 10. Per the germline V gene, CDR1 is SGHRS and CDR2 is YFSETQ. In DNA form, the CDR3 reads TGCGCCAGCAGCCCAGGTACCGGGACAGGGGGCCACGAGCAGTACTTC. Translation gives CASSPGTGTGGHEQYF.